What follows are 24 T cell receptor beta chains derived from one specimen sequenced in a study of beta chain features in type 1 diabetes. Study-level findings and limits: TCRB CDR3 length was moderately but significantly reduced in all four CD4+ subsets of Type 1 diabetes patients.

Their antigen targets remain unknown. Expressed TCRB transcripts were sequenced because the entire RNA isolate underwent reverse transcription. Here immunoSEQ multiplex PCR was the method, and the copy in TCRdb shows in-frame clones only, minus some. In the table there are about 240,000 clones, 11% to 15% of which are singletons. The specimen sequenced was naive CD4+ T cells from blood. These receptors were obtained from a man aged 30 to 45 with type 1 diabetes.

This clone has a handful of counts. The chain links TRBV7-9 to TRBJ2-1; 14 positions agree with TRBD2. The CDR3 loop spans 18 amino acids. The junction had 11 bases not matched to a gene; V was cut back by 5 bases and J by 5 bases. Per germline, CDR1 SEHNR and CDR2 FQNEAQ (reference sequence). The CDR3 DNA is TGTGCCAGCAGCCGAATGGCGGGACTAGCGGGAGAACACAATGAGCAGTTCTTC. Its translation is CASSRMAGLAGEHNEQFF. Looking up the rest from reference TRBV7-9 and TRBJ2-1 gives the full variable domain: DTGVSQNPRHKITKRGQNVTFRCDPISEHNRLYWYRQTLGQGPEFLTYFQNEAQLEKSRLLSDRFSAERPKGSFSTLEIQRTEQGDSAMYLCASSRMAGLAGEHNEQFFGPGTRLTVL.

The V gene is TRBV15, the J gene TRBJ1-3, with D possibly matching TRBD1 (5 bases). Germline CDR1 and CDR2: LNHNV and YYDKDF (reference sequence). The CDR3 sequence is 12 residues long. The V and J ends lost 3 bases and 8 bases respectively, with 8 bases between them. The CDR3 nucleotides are TGTGCCACCAGCAGGGACACACACACCATATATTTT. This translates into CATSRDTHTIYF.

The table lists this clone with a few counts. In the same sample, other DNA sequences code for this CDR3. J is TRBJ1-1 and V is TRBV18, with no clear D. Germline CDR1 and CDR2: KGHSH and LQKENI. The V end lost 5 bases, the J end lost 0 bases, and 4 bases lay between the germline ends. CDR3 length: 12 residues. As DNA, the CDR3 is TGTGCCAGCTCAGCAGTGAACACTGAAGCTTTCTTT. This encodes CASSAVNTEAFF.

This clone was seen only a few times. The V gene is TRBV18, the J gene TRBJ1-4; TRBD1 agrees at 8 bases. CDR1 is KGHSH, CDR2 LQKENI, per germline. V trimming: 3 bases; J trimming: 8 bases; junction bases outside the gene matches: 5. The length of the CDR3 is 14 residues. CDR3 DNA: TGTGCCAGCTCACCCGGGACAGGACGAGAAAAACTGTTTTTT. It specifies CASSPGTGREKLFF. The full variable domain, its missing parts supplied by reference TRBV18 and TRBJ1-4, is NAGVMQNPRHLVRRRGQEARLRCSPMKGHSHVYWYRQLPEEGLKFMVYLQKENIIDESGMPKERFSAEFPKEGPSILRIQQVVRGDSAAYFCASSPGTGREKLFFGSGTQLSVL.

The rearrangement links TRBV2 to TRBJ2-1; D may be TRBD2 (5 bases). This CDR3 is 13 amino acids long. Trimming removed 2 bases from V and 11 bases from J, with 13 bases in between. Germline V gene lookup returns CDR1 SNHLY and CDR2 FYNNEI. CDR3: CASSELDSQKQFF. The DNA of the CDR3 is TGTGCCAGCAGTGAATTGGACTCCCAAAAGCAGTTCTTC.

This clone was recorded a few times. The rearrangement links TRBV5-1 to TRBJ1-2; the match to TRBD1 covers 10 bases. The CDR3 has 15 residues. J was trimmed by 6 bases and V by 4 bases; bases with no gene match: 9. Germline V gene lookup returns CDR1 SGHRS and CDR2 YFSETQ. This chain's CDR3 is CASSEAGQGINGYTF. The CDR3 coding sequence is TGCGCCAGCAGCGAAGCGGGACAGGGGATTAATGGCTACACCTTC.

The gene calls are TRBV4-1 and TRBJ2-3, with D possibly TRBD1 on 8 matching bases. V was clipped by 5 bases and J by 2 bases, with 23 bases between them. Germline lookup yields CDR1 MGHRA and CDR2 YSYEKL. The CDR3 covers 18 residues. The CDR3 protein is CASSAESTGGGVTDTQYF. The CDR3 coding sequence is TGCGCCAGCAGCGCAGAGAGTACAGGGGGGGGTGTCACAGATACGCAGTATTTT.

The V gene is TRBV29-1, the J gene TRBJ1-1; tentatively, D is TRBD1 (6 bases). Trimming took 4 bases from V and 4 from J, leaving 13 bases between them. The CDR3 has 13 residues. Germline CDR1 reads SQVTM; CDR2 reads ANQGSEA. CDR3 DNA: TGCAGCGTTGTCGGGACAACCTTCACTGAAGCTTTCTTT. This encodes CSVVGTTFTEAFF.

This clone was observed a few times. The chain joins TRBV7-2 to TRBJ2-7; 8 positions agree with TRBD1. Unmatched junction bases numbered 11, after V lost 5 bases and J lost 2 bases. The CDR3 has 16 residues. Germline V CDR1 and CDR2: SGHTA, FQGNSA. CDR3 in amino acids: CASSRQRTGLPYEQYF. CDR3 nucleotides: TGTGCCAGCAGCCGCCAGAGGACAGGGCTACCCTACGAGCAGTACTTC.

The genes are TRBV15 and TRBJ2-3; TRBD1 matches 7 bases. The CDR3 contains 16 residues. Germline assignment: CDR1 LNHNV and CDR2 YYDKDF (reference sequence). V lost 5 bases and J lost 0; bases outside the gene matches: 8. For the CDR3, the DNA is TGTGCCACCAGCCGTCATTCAGGGGGTAGCACAGATACGCAGTATTTT. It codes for CATSRHSGGSTDTQYF.

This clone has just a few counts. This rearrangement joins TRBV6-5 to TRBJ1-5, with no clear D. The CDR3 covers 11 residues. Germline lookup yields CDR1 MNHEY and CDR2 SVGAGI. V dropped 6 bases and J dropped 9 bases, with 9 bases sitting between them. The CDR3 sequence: CASRPPRPQHF. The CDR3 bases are TGTGCCAGCAGACCCCCGCGGCCCCAGCATTTT.

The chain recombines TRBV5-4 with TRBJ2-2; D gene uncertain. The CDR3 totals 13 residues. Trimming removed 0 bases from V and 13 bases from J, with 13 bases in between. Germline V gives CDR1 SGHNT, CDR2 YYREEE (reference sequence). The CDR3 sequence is CASSLDSPSVLFF. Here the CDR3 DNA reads TGTGCCAGCAGCTTGGATAGCCCTTCCGTGCTGTTTTTT. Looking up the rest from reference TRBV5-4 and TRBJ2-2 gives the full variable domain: ETGVTQSPTHLIKTRGQQVTLRCSSQSGHNTVSWYQQALGQGPQFIFQYYREEENGRGNFPPRFSGLQFPNYSSELNVNALELDDSALYLCASSLDSPSVLFFGEGSRLTVL.

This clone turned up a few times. The CDR3 spells CASSSRYEQYF. The CDR3, as DNA: TGTGCCAGCAGTTCACGGTACGAGCAGTACTTC. This sequence joins TRBV5-6 and TRBJ2-7; no clear D. The length of the CDR3 is 11 residues. The V end lost 5 bases, the J end lost 4 bases, and 7 bases lay between the germline ends. Germline loops: CDR1 SGHDT, CDR2 YYEEEE.

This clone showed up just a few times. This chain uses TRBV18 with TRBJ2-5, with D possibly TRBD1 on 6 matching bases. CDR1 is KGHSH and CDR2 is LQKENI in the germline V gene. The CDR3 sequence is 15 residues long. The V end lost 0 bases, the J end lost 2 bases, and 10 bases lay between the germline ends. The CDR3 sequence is CASSPPGHQQETQYF. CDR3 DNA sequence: TGTGCCAGCTCACCACCGGGACACCAGCAAGAGACCCAGTACTTC.

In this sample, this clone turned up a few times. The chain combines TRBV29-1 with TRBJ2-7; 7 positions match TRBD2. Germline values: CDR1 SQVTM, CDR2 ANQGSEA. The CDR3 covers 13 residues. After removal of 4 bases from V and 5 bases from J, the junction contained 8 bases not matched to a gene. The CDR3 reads CSVGAGDRDEQYF. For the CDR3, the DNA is TGCAGCGTTGGTGCGGGGGACCGGGACGAGCAGTACTTC.

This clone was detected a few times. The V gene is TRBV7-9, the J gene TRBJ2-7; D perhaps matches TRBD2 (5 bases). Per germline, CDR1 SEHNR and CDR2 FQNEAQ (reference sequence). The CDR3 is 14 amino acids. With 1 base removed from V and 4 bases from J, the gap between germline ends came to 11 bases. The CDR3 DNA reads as TGTGCCAGCAGCTTAGAACGGGGTGGTTACGAGCAGTACTTC. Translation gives CASSLERGGYEQYF. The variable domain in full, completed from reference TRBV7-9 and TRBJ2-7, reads DTGVSQNPRHKITKRGQNVTFRCDPISEHNRLYWYRQTLGQGPEFLTYFQNEAQLEKSRLLSDRFSAERPKGSFSTLEIQRTEQGDSAMYLCASSLERGGYEQYFGPGTRLTVT.

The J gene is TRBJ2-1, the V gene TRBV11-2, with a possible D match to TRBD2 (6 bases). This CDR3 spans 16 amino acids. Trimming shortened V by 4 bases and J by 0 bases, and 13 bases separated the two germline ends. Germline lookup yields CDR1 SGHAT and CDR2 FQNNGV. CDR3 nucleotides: TGTGCCAGCAGCTCCCAGGGCGGGGCCTCCTACAATGAGCAGTTCTTC. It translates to CASSSQGGASYNEQFF.

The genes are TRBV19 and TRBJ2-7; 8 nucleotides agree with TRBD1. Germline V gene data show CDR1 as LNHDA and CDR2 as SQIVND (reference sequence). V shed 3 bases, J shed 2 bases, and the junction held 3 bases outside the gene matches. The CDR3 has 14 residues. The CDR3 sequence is CASSIRQGTYEQYF. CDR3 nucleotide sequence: TGTGCCAGTAGTATTCGACAGGGGACCTACGAGCAGTACTTC.

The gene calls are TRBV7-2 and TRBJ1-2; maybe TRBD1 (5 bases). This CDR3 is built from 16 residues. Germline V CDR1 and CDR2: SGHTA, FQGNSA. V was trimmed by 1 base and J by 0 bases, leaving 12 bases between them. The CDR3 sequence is CASSLGGVNPNYGYTF. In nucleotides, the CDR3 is TGTGCCAGCAGCTTAGGGGGGGTTAACCCTAACTATGGCTACACCTTC. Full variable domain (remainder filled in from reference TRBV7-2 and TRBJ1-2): GAGVSQSPSNKVTEKGKDVELRCDPISGHTALYWYRQSLGQGLEFLIYFQGNSAPDKSGLPSDRFSAERTGGSVSTLTIQRTQQEDSAVYLCASSLGGVNPNYGYTFGSGTRLTVV.

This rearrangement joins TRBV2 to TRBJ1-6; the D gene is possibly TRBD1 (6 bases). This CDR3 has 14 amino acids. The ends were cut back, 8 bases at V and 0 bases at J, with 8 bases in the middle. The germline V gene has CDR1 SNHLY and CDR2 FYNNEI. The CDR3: CASGQSSYNSPLHF. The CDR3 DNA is TGTGCCAGCGGACAGAGCTCCTATAATTCACCCCTCCACTTT.

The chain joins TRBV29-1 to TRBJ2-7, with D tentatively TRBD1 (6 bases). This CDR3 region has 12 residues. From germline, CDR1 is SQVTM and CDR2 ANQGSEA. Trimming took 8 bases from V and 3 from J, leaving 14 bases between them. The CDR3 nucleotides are TGCAGCATATCCCGGACAGACTACGAGCAGTACTTC. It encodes CSISRTDYEQYF.

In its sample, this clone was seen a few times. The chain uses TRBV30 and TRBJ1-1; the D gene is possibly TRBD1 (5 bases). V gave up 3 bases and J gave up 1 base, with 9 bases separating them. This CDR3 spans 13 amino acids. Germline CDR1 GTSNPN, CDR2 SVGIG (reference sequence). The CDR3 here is CAWRQERNTEAFF. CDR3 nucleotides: TGTGCCTGGAGACAGGAGAGGAACACTGAAGCTTTCTTT.

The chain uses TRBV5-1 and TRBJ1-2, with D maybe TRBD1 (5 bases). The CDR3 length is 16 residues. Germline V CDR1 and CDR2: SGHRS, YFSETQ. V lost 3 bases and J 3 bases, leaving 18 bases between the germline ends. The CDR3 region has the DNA TGCGCCAGCAGCTCCCGACAGTTTACGGGGGACTATGGCTACACCTTC. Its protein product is CASSSRQFTGDYGYTF.

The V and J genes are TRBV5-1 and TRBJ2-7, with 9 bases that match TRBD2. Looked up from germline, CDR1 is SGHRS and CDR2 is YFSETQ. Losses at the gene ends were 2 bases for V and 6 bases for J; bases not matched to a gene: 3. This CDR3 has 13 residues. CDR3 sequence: CASSLAGGREQYF. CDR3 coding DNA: TGCGCCAGCAGCTTAGCGGGAGGACGCGAGCAGTACTTC.